This T cell receptor (beta chain) is drawn from a study of blood T cells in healthy people across ages. Notes on this clonotype: Its cognate antigen is unknown.

Germline CDR1 SGHTA, CDR2 FQGNSA. V shed 1 base and J 11 bases; nucleotides not matched to a gene: 12. The CDR3 length is 15 residues. It was with a sample-barcoded 5' primer and a J-beta primer mix that a second PCR of roughly 7 to 12 cycles was run. MiXCR, run by TCRdb on the 5' RACE reads, gives a single entry per CDR3 protein. The table lists about 810,000 distinct CDR3 sequences, 30% to 45% of them singletons. General observations from the study: With age, beta diversity per million T cells declined roughly linearly, significantly by 30 to 50. Both naive CD4+ cell counts and diversity were greater in long-lived donors than in aged donors.

The source of this sequence is a man between 18 and 35 years old in good health. Sequencing was done on a sample of blood. The chain couples TRBV7-2 to TRBJ2-5; 8 bases agree with TRBD2. The CDR3 DNA reads as TGTGCCAGCAGCTTAGACCGGGGGGGCCCCCATGAGCAGTACTTC. As protein: CASSLDRGGPHEQYF.